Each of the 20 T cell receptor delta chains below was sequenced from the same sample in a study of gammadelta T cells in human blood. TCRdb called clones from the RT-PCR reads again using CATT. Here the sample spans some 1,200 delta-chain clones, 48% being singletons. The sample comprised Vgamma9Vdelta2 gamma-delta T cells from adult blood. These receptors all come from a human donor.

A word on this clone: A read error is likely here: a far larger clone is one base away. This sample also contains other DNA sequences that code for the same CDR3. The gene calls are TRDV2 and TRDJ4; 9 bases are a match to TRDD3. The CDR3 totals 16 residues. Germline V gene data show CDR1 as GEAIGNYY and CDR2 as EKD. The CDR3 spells CACDALGDQVTGPLIF. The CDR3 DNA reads TGTGCCTGTGACGCGCTGGGGGATCAAGTGACAGGACCACTGATCTTT.

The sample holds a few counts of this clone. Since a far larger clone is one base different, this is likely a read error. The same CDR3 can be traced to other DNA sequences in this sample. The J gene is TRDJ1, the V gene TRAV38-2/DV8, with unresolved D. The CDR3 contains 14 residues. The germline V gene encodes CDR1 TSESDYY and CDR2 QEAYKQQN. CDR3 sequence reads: CAYRGRMYTDKLIF. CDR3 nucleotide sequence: TGTGCTTATAGGGGTCGGATGTACACCGATAAACTCATCTTC.

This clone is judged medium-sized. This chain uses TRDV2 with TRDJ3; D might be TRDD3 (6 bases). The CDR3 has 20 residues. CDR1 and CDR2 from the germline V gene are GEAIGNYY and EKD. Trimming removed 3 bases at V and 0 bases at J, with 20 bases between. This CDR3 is CACDPATGRISSWDTRQMFF. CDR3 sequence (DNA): TGTGCCTGTGACCCGGCAACTGGGCGGATTAGCTCCTGGGACACCCGACAGATGTTTTTC.

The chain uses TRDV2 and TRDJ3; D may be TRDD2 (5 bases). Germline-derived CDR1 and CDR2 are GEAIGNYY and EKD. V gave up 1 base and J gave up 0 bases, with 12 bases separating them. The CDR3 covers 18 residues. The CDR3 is CACDTPTASSWDTRQMFF. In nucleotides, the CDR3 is TGTGCCTGTGACACGCCTACTGCGAGCTCCTGGGACACCCGACAGATGTTTTTC.

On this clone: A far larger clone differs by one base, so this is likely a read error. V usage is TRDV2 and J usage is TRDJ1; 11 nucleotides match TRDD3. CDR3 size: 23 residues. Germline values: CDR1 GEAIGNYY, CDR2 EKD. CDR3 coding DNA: TGTGCCCGTGACACCCATTTCGCTGGGGGATACCAAGCCGGGGGCCGAGGGACCGATAAACTCATCTTT. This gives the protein CARDTHFAGGYQAGGRGTDKLIF.

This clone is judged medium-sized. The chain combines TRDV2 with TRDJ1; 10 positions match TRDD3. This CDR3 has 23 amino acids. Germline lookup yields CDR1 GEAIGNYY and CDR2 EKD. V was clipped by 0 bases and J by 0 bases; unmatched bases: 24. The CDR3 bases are TGTGCCTGTGACACCGTAGCGGGTACGTTGGGAGTACTGGGGGATCAATACACCGATAAACTCATCTTT. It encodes CACDTVAGTLGVLGDQYTDKLIF.

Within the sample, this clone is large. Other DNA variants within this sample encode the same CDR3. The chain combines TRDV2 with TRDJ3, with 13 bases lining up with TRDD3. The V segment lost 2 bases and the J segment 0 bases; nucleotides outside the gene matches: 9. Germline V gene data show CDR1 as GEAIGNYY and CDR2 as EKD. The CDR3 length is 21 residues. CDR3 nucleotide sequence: TGTGCCTGTGACAAAGTACTGGGGGATACGCGAAGCTCCTGGGACACCCGACAGATGTTTTTC. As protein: CACDKVLGDTRSSWDTRQMFF.

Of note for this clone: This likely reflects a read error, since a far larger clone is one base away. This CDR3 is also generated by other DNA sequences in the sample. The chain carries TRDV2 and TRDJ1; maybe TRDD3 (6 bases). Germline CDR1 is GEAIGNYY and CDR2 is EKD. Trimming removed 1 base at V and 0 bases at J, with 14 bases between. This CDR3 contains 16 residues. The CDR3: CACDTLGAPYTDKLIF. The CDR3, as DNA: TGTGCCTGTGACACGTTGGGGGCCCCATACACCGATAAACTCATCTTT.

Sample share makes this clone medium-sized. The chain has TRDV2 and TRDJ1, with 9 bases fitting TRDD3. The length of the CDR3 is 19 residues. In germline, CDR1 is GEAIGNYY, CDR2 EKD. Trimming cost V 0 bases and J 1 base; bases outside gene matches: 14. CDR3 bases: TGTGCCTGTGACACCGTCCGTACTGGGGGACTGAGAAGCACCGATAAACTCATCTTT. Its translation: CACDTVRTGGLRSTDKLIF.

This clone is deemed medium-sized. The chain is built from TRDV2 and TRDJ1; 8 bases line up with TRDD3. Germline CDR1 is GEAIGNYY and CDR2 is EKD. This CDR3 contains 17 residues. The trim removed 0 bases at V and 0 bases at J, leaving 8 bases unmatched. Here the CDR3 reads CACDTLRGGGYTDKLIF. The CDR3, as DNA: TGTGCCTGTGACACCCTCCGGGGTGGGGGATACACCGATAAACTCATCTTT.

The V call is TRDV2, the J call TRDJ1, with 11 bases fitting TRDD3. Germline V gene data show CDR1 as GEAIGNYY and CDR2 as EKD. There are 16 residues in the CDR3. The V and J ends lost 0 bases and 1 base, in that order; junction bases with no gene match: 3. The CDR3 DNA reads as TGTGCCTGTGACACCCTGGGGGATACATCCACCGATAAACTCATCTTT. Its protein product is CACDTLGDTSTDKLIF.

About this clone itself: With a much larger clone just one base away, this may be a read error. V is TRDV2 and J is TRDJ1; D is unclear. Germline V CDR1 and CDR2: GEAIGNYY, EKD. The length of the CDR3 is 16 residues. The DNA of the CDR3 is TGTGCCTGTTACACCGTAGGTGCCCCTATGATGGATAAACTCATCTTT. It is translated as CACYTVGAPMMDKLIF.

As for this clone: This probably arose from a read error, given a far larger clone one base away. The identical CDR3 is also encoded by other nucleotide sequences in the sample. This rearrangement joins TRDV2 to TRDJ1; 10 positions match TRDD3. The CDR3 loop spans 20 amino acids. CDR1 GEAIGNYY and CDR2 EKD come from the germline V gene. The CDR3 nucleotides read TGTGCTTGTGACCCCTTAGGACCTTCAGGTACTGGGGGATCAACCGATAAACTCATCTTT. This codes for CACDPLGPSGTGGSTDKLIF.

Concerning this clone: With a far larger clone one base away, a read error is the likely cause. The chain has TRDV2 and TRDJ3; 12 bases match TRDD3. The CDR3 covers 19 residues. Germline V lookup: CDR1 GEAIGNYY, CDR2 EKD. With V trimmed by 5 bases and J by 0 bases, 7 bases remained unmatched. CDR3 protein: CACVPWGIRDSWDTRQMFF. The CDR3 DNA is TGTGCCTGTGTCCCCTGGGGGATACGAGACTCCTGGGACACCCGACAGATGTTTTTC.

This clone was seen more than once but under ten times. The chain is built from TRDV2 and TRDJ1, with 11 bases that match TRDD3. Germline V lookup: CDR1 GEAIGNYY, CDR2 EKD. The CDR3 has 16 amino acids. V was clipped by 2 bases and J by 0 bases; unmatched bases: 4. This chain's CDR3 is CACDILGDIDTDKLIF. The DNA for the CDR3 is TGTGCCTGTGACATACTGGGGGATATTGACACCGATAAACTCATCTTT.

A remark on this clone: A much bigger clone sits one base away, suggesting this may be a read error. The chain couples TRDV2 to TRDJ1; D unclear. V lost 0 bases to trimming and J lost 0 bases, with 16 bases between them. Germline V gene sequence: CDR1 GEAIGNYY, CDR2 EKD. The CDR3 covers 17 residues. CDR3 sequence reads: CACDTVATGTYTDKLIF. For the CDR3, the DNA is TGTGCCTGTGACACCGTGGCGACCGGAACGTACACCGATAAACTCATCTTT.

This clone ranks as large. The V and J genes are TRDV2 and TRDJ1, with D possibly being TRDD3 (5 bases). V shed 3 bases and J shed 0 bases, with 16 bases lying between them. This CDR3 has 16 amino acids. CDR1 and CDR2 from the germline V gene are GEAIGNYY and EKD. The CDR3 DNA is TGTGCCTGTGACCCCCTAACTGGAGATTACACCGATAAACTCATCTTT. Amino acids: CACDPLTGDYTDKLIF.

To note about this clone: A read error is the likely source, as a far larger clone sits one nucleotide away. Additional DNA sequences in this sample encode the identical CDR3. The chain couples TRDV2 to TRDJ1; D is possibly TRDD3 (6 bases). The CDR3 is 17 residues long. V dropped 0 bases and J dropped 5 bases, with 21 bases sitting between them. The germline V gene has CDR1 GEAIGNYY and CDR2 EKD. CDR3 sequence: CACDTLEAGEGTDKLIF. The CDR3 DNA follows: TGTGCCTGTGACACCTTGGAGGCTGGGGAAGGCACAGATAAACTCATCTTT.

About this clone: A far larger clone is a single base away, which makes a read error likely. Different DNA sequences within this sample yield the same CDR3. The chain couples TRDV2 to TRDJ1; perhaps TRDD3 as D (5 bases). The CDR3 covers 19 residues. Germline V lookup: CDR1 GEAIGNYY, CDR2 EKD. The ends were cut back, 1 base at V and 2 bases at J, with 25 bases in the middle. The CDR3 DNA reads TGTGCCTGTGACACGGTTTTCGTGGGGTCCGAAAGGGGGACCGATAAACTCATCTTT. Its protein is CACDTVFVGSERGTDKLIF.

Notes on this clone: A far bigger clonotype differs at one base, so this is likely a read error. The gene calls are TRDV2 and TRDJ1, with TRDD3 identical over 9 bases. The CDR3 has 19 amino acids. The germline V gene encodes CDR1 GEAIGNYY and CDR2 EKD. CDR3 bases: TGTGCCTGTGACACTTTGCGGGGGATACCCCTGCCTTTGGGCGATGAACTCATCTTT. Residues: CACDTLRGIPLPLGDELIF.